The table lists the clone carrying this T cell receptor beta chain with many counts. Its antigen remains unknown. This record belongs to a study of T-cell memory formation after mild COVID-19. Turning to the study itself: Largely, the TCR clusters proved donor specific.

Study-level results: Researchers report contracting CD4+ clones mostly in CM and EM, with CD8+ clones in EMRA. CD4+ bias marked clones expanding day 15 to 37, unlike balanced contracting clones.

The V end was cut by 3 bases, the J end by 0 bases, with 11 bases between. CDR1 is SGHDN, CDR2 FVKESK, per germline. This CDR3 region has 15 residues. TCRdb recomputed calls from the 5' RACE reads with MiXCR, one row per CDR3 protein. The table has roughly 29,000 distinct CDR3 sequences, 9% to 15% seen once; the top ten hold over 12%. This receptor was obtained from an adult woman who had mild COVID-19 (a few samples of this study predate the infection). Cell type and time point are not known. V and J are TRBV14 and TRBJ1-1, with D uncertain. Source material: PBMCs or a T cell subset sorted from them (not recorded which). The CDR3 sequence: CASSHRTAMNTEAFF. The CDR3 nucleotides are TGTGCCAGCAGCCATCGGACGGCCATGAACACTGAAGCTTTCTTT.